The 20 T cell receptor beta chains given below trace back to one sample, sequenced in a study of OX40 agonist ivuxolimab in advanced cancers. Only in-frame clones appear in the TCRdb table, and some are missing; sequencing was by immunoSEQ multiplex PCR. This sample has 20,000 to 25,000 clones; approximately 83% occur once, and the top ten carry just over 30%. This material consisted of CD4+ or CD8+ T cells sorted from blood, taken in a trial of the OX40 agonist ivuxolimab. These receptor sequences come from an adult with an advanced solid tumor such as melanoma, head and neck, liver or kidney cancer.

The rearrangement links TRBV21-1 to TRBJ2-5; the D call in the table, TRBD1, was not verified against the DNA. TRBV21-1 corresponds to a pseudogene. The CDR3 loop spans 14 amino acids. This CDR3 is CASSVTGAAETQYF. The CDR3 nucleotides read TGTGCCAGCAGCGTGACAGGGGCGGCGGAGACCCAGTACTTC.

Sample share makes this clone medium-sized. The CDR3 coding sequence is TGTGCCAGCAGTTTTCGGCGGGGCTTAACCTACGAGCAGTACTTC. Its protein product is CASSFRRGLTYEQYF. The rearrangement joins TRBV27 to TRBJ2-7, with D possibly being TRBD2 (6 bases). In germline, CDR1 is MNHEY, CDR2 SMNVEV (reference sequence). Trimming shortened V by 3 bases and J by 2 bases, and 14 bases separated the two germline ends. This CDR3 region has 15 residues.

This clone was seen once. The CDR3 loop is CASSEPWGNEQFF. Here the CDR3 DNA reads TGTGCCAGCAGTGAACCGTGGGGGAATGAGCAGTTCTTC. The chain joins TRBV2 to TRBJ2-1, with D possibly called TRBD1 or TRBD2 (5 bases each). V dropped 2 bases and J dropped 7 bases, with 9 bases sitting between them. Germline V gene data show CDR1 as SNHLY and CDR2 as FYNNEI. The CDR3 totals 13 residues.

V is TRBV4-1 and J is TRBJ2-3; 7 bases map to TRBD2. V lost 1 base, J lost 6 bases, and 10 bases stayed unmatched. The CDR3 has 16 residues. In germline, CDR1 is MGHRA, CDR2 YSYEKL. The CDR3 loop is CASSQGIRGGGDTQYF. The CDR3 DNA reads TGCGCCAGCAGCCAAGGCATTCGTGGGGGAGGGGATACGCAGTATTTT.

The chain couples TRBV5-1 to TRBJ2-6; the match to TRBD1 covers 7 bases. The CDR3 sequence is 18 residues long. Trimming at V came to 0 bases and at J to 1 base, leaving 7 bases not matched to a gene. The V gene's germline CDR1 is SGHRS and CDR2 YFSETQ. CDR3 region: CASSLVGGQRSGANVLTF. The CDR3 nucleotides are TGCGCCAGCAGCTTGGTTGGGGGACAGCGATCTGGGGCCAACGTCCTGACTTTC.

This clone was found once. This rearrangement joins TRBV28 to TRBJ2-7; 10 bases fit TRBD1. Germline trimming cut 4 bases from V and 5 bases from J; bases unmatched to any gene: 8. Germline loops: CDR1 MDHEN, CDR2 SYDVKM. The CDR3 consists of 15 residues. The CDR3 DNA reads TGTGCCAGCAGTTCGCGGGACAGGGGTTTACACGAGCAGTACTTC. Residues: CASSSRDRGLHEQYF.

The DNA of the CDR3 is TGTGCCAGCAGCAGGCAGTACCATGAGGAGACCCAGTACTTC. It translates to CASSRQYHEETQYF. The rearrangement links TRBV21-1 to TRBJ2-5. TRBV21-1 is noted as a pseudogene. This CDR3 is 14 amino acids long.

The gene calls are TRBV2 and TRBJ2-2; 9 bases map to TRBD2. Germline values: CDR1 SNHLY, CDR2 FYNNEI. CDR3 length: 16 amino acids. Trimming took 4 bases from V and 2 from J; bases not matched to a gene: 5. The CDR3 spells CASSGLAGLNTGELFF. In nucleotides, the CDR3 is TGTGCCAGCAGTGGTCTAGCGGGATTAAACACCGGGGAGCTGTTTTTT.

This chain links TRBV7-2 with TRBJ2-1; D possibly corresponds to TRBD2 (5 bases). The CDR3 sequence is 14 residues long. V lost 1 base and J lost 5, with 9 bases in between. Germline values: CDR1 SGHTA, CDR2 FQGNSA. The CDR3 coding sequence is TGTGCCAGCAGCTTAGACGACTATGACAATGAGCAGTTCTTC. Protein product: CASSLDDYDNEQFF.

The rearrangement links TRBV29-1 to TRBJ2-2; D is unclear. The germline V gene encodes CDR1 SQVTM and CDR2 ANQGSEA. The germline V and J ends were trimmed by 4 bases and 5 bases, with 8 bases remaining between them. This CDR3 is built from 12 residues. CDR3: CSVAGQTGELFF. CDR3 DNA sequence: TGCAGCGTTGCTGGGCAGACCGGGGAGCTGTTTTTT.

This chain links TRBV19 with TRBJ2-7; D gene ambiguous. The CDR3 has 13 residues. V was trimmed by 3 bases and J by 1 base, leaving 7 bases between them. Germline V CDR1 and CDR2: LNHDA, SQIVND (reference sequence). CDR3 sequence reads: CASSMARSYEQYF. The CDR3, as DNA: TGTGCCAGTAGTATGGCCAGGTCCTACGAGCAGTACTTC.

The rearrangement uses TRBV11-2 and TRBJ2-5; D is ambiguous. CDR3 length: 17 residues. CDR1 is SGHAT and CDR2 is FQNNGV in the germline V gene. The germline V and J ends were trimmed by 2 bases and 9 bases, with 25 bases remaining between them. DNA of the CDR3: TGTGCCAGCAGCTTACGACTCGCCCGAACTCGGTCTGAGGCCCAGTACTTC. Protein product: CASSLRLARTRSEAQYF.

V gene TRBV27 combines with J gene TRBJ2-3, with D unresolved. Germline values: CDR1 MNHEY, CDR2 SMNVEV (reference sequence). The V end lost 3 bases, the J end lost 0 bases, and 7 bases lay between the germline ends. The CDR3 length is 14 residues. CDR3 coding DNA: TGTGCCAGCAGTTTTGGACGGAGCACAGATACGCAGTATTTT. Its translation: CASSFGRSTDTQYF.

The chain carries TRBV5-1 and TRBJ2-2, with 14 bases matching TRBD2. The V gene's germline CDR1 is SGHRS and CDR2 YFSETQ. Germline trimming cut 4 bases from V and 3 bases from J; bases unmatched to any gene: 5. This CDR3 spans 17 amino acids. This CDR3 is CASSMGLAGAYTGELFF. In DNA form, the CDR3 reads TGCGCCAGCAGCATGGGACTAGCGGGAGCGTACACCGGGGAGCTGTTTTTT.

This rearrangement joins TRBV30 to TRBJ2-2, with 13 bases that match TRBD2. The junction had 10 bases not matched to a gene; V was cut back by 4 bases and J by 8 bases. This CDR3 contains 16 residues. Germline V gene lookup returns CDR1 GTSNPN and CDR2 SVGIG (reference sequence). The CDR3 here is CAWKDRLAGGVGELFF. The CDR3 nucleotides are TGTGCCTGGAAGGATCGACTAGCGGGAGGAGTAGGGGAGCTGTTTTTT.

J is TRBJ1-2 and V is TRBV7-9, with 7 nucleotides matching TRBD1. CDR1 SEHNR and CDR2 FQNEAQ come from the germline V gene (reference sequence). Trimming cost V 5 bases and J 4 bases; bases outside gene matches: 10. CDR3 length: 15 amino acids. The CDR3 reads CASSLGPGDSYGYTF. Written as DNA, the CDR3 is TGTGCCAGCAGCCTGGGGCCAGGGGACAGCTATGGCTACACCTTC.

This chain links TRBV11-2 with TRBJ2-3, with 11 bases identical to TRBD2. V lost 5 bases, J lost 1 base, and 14 bases stayed unmatched. The CDR3 has 19 amino acids. Germline-derived CDR1 and CDR2 are SGHAT and FQNNGV. For the CDR3, the DNA is TGTGCCAGCAGCCCAAACGGTTGGACTAGCGGGCGGGGCACAGATACGCAGTATTTT. Translation gives CASSPNGWTSGRGTDTQYF.

This clone was counted only a few times. In the same sample, other DNA sequences code for this CDR3. V gene TRBV28 combines with J gene TRBJ2-1; TRBD2 agrees at 7 bases. The CDR3 spans 16 residues. CDR1 and CDR2 (germline): MDHEN, SYDVKM. V shed 5 bases, J shed 2 bases, and the junction held 9 bases outside the gene matches. CDR3 in DNA: TGTGCCAGCAGTCTCGGGGACTATTTGCCCTACAATGAGCAGTTCTTC. Residues: CASSLGDYLPYNEQFF.

J is TRBJ2-3 and V is TRBV2; D unresolved. The CDR3 extends over 15 amino acids. Germline CDR1 and CDR2: SNHLY and FYNNEI. V lost 2 bases, J lost 0 bases, and 9 bases lay in between. CDR3 region: CASSEWHSSTDTQYF. CDR3 bases: TGTGCCAGCAGTGAATGGCACAGCAGCACAGATACGCAGTATTTT.

The chain couples TRBV7-6 to TRBJ1-2; no firm D call. This CDR3 region has 13 residues. V dropped 5 bases and J dropped 4 bases, with 11 bases sitting between them. In germline, CDR1 is SGHVS, CDR2 FNYEAQ. The CDR3 protein is CASSNRKTYGYTF. Written as DNA, the CDR3 is TGTGCCAGCAGCAATCGAAAGACCTATGGCTACACCTTC.